Listed below are T cell receptor beta chains from one sample, sequenced in a study of human T cells and chemical hapten exposure. TCRdb reprocessed the reads with MiXCR, giving one entry per CDR3 protein. The sample includes around 120,000 distinct CDR3 sequences, more than 8.5% of them seen just once. The sequenced sample consisted of whole blood. All receptors come from a human donor in good health. Some clones in this sample may be carry-over from other donors' samples. Each CDR3 is given with its conserved first and last residue. The order of the fields is V gene, J gene, CDR3 length, CDR3 protein.

TRBV7-3	TRBJ1-1	18	CASSSRVLVGRRYTEAFF
TRBV20-1	TRBJ1-1	14	CSANLVQEFTEAFF